This T cell receptor (beta chain) was found in a study of Ad26.COV2.S vaccination and SARS-CoV-2 variants. Study context: Intramuscularly, Ad26.COV2.S was given either once or twice, 56 days apart.

The treatment denotes: over 15 received Ad26.COV2.S at low or high dose, single or two shots; 5 received placebo; per-sample allocation not given. Day 63 after the first injection of vaccine or placebo was the sampling time. The method was immunoSEQ multiplex PCR; TCRdb's version includes in-frame clones alone and lacks a portion of them. The sample consists of 500,000 or so clones, 70% to 90% of them appearing once. The source was peripheral blood, collected in a trial of Ad26.COV2.S vaccine versus placebo. This TCR came from a person aged 18-60 years who received the Ad26.COV2.S COVID-19 vaccine or a placebo.

The CDR3 DNA is TGTGCCAGCAGCCTACTTCTCGTTGGGACTGAAGCTTTCTTT. Amino acids: CASSLLLVGTEAFF. V gene TRBV28 combines with J gene TRBJ1-1; D gene unclear. V dropped 6 bases and J dropped 5 bases, with 16 bases sitting between them. Germline V CDR1 and CDR2: MDHEN, SYDVKM. This CDR3 has 14 amino acids.